This T cell receptor beta chain appears in the sequencing data of a study of shared clonotypes between healthy human individuals. The wider study: Plates per donor: three CD4 naive, three CD4 memory, two CD8 naive, one CD8 memory.

CDR3 length: 15 amino acids. V dropped 5 bases and J dropped 3; count of bases not matched to a gene: 7. The germline gives CDR1 SGHTA, CDR2 FQGNSA. Sequencing was performed with immunoSEQ multiplex PCR; in TCRdb, only in-frame clones are kept and a portion is missing. The table lists around 1.4 million clones, around 98.5% of them singletons, with approximately 0.4% in the top ten. V gene TRBV7-2 combines with J gene TRBJ1-5; 7 bases match TRBD1. Material: naive CD4+ T cells sorted from blood. This sample's subset: CD45RA+ positively selected. This TCR was recovered from a man aged 25 to 45 in good health. CDR3 amino acids: CASSAGQAFNQPQHF. In nucleotides, the CDR3 is TGTGCCAGCAGCGCTGGACAGGCCTTCAATCAGCCCCAGCATTTT.